This TCR beta chain is drawn from a study of blood T cell repertoires in COVID-19. At the level of the study: Samples came from the United States, Italy and Spain, spanning acute and convalescent COVID-19. The analysed material was cDNA or gDNA that came from T cells, B-cell-depleted T cells, or PBMCs.

The method was immunoSEQ multiplex PCR; TCRdb's version includes in-frame clones alone and lacks a portion of them. The repertoire has approximately 230,000 clones, 70% to 85% of them found once; the top ten carry roughly 15%. Trimming took 1 base from V and 4 from J; bases not matched to a gene: 2. In germline, CDR1 is LNHDA, CDR2 SQIVND (reference sequence). The CDR3 runs to 14 residues. This clonotype was sampled from a middle-aged man who had recovered from COVID-19. Sequenced sample: PBMCs or T cells enriched from blood (not recorded which). The chain joins TRBV19 to TRBJ1-1; 8 nucleotides match TRBD1. The CDR3 DNA sequence: TGTGCCAGTAGTATAGGGACAGGGAGCACTGAAGCTTTCTTT. Translated: CASSIGTGSTEAFF.